This T cell receptor (beta chain) was identified in a study of blood T cell repertoires in COVID-19. The data were produced by immunoSEQ multiplex PCR, yet TCRdb's version contains in-frame clones alone and is incomplete. The repertoire holds 250,000 to 400,000 clones, more than 70% seen once, with 1.5% to 2% in the top ten. From germline, CDR1 is SGHDT and CDR2 YYEEEE. V trimming: 5 bases; J trimming: 3 bases; junction bases outside the gene matches: 4. The CDR3 sequence is 15 residues long. The clonotype originates from a woman in her twenties or thirties with COVID-19, enrolled during active disease. Sequencing was done on a sample of peripheral blood. The rearrangement links TRBV5-6 to TRBJ2-2; 10 bases align to TRBD1. CDR3 nucleotides: TGTGCCAGCAGTTCCGGGACAGGGGACACCGGGGAGCTGTTTTTT. It specifies CASSSGTGDTGELFF.